One sample yielded the 11 T cell receptor beta chains listed below, sequenced in a study of cytomegalovirus exposure and HLA in healthy donors. With 60 Vbeta and 13 Jbeta primers, the PCR was carried out. Some clones are missing from TCRdb's copy, which holds only in-frame ones; the method was immunoSEQ multiplex PCR. The data hold some 150,000 clones, with roughly 70% observed a single time. Sequences were obtained from PBMCs. These receptors were collected from a man aged 25 to 40 in good health and CMV-seronegative.

This rearrangement joins TRBV27 to TRBJ1-2; D unclear. Germline-derived CDR1 and CDR2 are MNHEY and SMNVEV (reference sequence). Deletions cut 5 bases from V and 4 bases from J, with 14 bases between. The CDR3 spans 14 residues. As DNA, the CDR3 is TGTGCCAGCAGTCTGGATGGAGGGCCCTATGGCTACACCTTC. This encodes CASSLDGGPYGYTF.

The chain uses TRBV28 and TRBJ1-1; the D gene is possibly TRBD1 (5 bases). Germline V gene lookup returns CDR1 MDHEN and CDR2 SYDVKM. The CDR3 contains 15 residues. Trimming stripped 5 bases from V and 1 base from J, with 14 bases between. Here the CDR3 reads CASSRSGNQNTEAFF. The CDR3 bases are TGTGCCAGCAGTCGATCAGGGAACCAGAACACTGAAGCTTTCTTT.

The rearrangement uses TRBV28 and TRBJ1-1; TRBD1 agrees at 10 bases. V gave up 1 base and J gave up 9 bases; unmatched junction bases: 8. The CDR3 has 15 amino acids. Germline CDR1 and CDR2: MDHEN and SYDVKM. CDR3 in DNA: TGTGCCAGCAGTTTATACGGGACAGGGGACCGCCAAGCTTTCTTT. It codes for CASSLYGTGDRQAFF. Together with reference TRBV28 and TRBJ1-1, the CDR3 gives the full variable domain: DVKVTQSSRYLVKRTGEKVFLECVQDMDHENMFWYRQDPGLGLRLIYFSYDVKMKEKGDIPEGYSVSREKKERFSLILESASTNQTSMYLCASSLYGTGDRQAFFGQGTRLTVV.

This chain joins TRBV19 and TRBJ2-1; tentative D call: TRBD1 (6 bases). V was pared by 0 bases and J by 1 base, with 10 bases between. Germline CDR1 reads LNHDA; CDR2 reads SQIVND (reference sequence). CDR3 length equals 16 residues. The CDR3 DNA reads TGTGCCAGTAGTATAGACTCAGGGGTATCCTACAATGAGCAGTTCTTC. Translation gives CASSIDSGVSYNEQFF.

This chain links TRBV19 with TRBJ1-1; TRBD1 matches 7 bases. The CDR3 length is 16 residues. Unmatched junction bases numbered 9, after V lost 2 bases and J lost 3 bases. CDR1 is LNHDA, CDR2 SQIVND, per germline (reference sequence). For the CDR3, the DNA is TGTGCCAGTAGTATAATCCCCGGGACAGCCTACACTGAAGCTTTCTTT. It specifies CASSIIPGTAYTEAFF.

In this sample, this clone turned up once. The V gene is TRBV27, the J gene TRBJ2-7; D might be TRBD2 (5 bases). Trimming took 1 base from V and 6 from J, leaving 10 bases between them. The germline V gene has CDR1 MNHEY and CDR2 SMNVEV (reference sequence). The CDR3 is 13 residues long. CDR3 protein: CASSLLEGLEQYF. The CDR3 DNA follows: TGTGCCAGCAGTTTATTAGAGGGTCTCGAGCAGTACTTC.

This clone was observed a few times. CDR3 region: CATSRLGQGHGYTF. CDR3 sequence (DNA): TGTGCCACCAGCAGGTTAGGACAGGGTCATGGCTACACCTTC. J is TRBJ1-2 and V is TRBV15, with TRBD1 matching over 8 bases. The CDR3 runs 14 residues. Trimming took 3 bases from V and 6 from J; bases not matched to a gene: 6. The V gene's germline CDR1 is LNHNV and CDR2 YYDKDF (reference sequence).

The chain employs TRBV6-1 and TRBJ1-2; weak D call: TRBD1 (5 bases). Trimming removed 5 bases from V and 2 bases from J, with 15 bases in between. CDR1 is MNHNS and CDR2 is SASEGT in the germline V gene. There are 15 residues in the CDR3. CDR3 in DNA: TGTGCCAGCAGTTCCCTGGGCGGGGCAAACTATGGCTACACCTTC. As protein: CASSSLGGANYGYTF.

The chain recombines TRBV25-1 with TRBJ1-2, with 8 bases aligning to TRBD1. V shed 6 bases and J 8 bases; nucleotides not matched to a gene: 11. There are 14 residues in the CDR3. Germline CDR1 reads MGHDK; CDR2 reads SYGVNS. The CDR3 protein is CASSLSNRGEGYTF. The CDR3, as DNA: TGTGCCAGCAGCCTCTCGAACAGGGGGGAGGGCTACACCTTC.

This rearrangement joins TRBV6-5 to TRBJ1-2, with 10 bases lining up with TRBD1. The length of the CDR3 is 11 residues. V lost 9 bases to trimming and J lost 7 bases; unmatched junction nucleotides: 2. CDR1 and CDR2 from the germline V gene are MNHEY and SVGAGI. Written as DNA, the CDR3 is TGTGCCAGTCGGACAGGGGGTGGCTACACCTTC. Its protein is CASRTGGGYTF.

The genes are TRBV28 and TRBJ1-1, with D unclear. The CDR3 covers 14 residues. The V end was cut by 7 bases, the J end by 5 bases, with 17 bases between. Per the germline V gene, CDR1 is MDHEN and CDR2 is SYDVKM. The CDR3 DNA follows: TGTGCCAGCAACCCACCCCGGGGAAGGACTGAAGCTTTCTTT. It is translated as CASNPPRGRTEAFF.